The TCR beta chain under discussion was sequenced for a study of T-cell reconstitution after alpha-beta-depleted transplantation in children. Unique molecular identifiers were used in preparing the TCRbeta library. MiXCR, run by TCRdb on the PCR reads, gives a single entry per CDR3 protein. The sample includes hundreds of thousands of distinct CDR3 sequences, around 16% of them seen just once. Trimming cost V 4 bases and J 8 bases, with 13 bases left between them. This CDR3 has 13 residues. Germline V gene sequence: CDR1 SGHRS, CDR2 YFSETQ. The clonotype comes from a human donor who donated a stem cell graft to a child with acute myeloid leukemia. V gene TRBV5-1 combines with J gene TRBJ2-1; D gene uncertain. Sequencing was performed on PBMCs from the stem cell graft donor, taken from the stem cell graft. The DNA of the CDR3 is TGCGCCAGCAGCGACCTGAACGGCCATGAGCAGTTCTTC. Protein product: CASSDLNGHEQFF.